These T cell receptor beta chains were read from a single sample in a study of T-cell reconstitution after alpha-beta-depleted transplantation in children. TCRdb fed the PCR reads into MiXCR, producing one record per CDR3 protein. The table shows roughly 180,000 distinct CDR3 sequences, with about 14% occurring only once. Specimen: PBMCs from the stem cell graft donor, collected from the stem cell graft. The receptors here all came from a human donor who donated a stem cell graft to a child with acute lymphoblastic leukemia. Each CDR3 is given with its conserved first and last residue. The D gene is left open where the match is weak. Clone size is given for some rows only: seen once, a few or many times, or a class if the clone is expanded.

d_call j_call clone_size v_call cdr3_nt cdr3_aa
TRBD1 TRBJ2-5 many TRBV7-9 TGTGCCAGCAGCTTAACAGGGGTCGCAGAAGAGACCCAGTACTTC CASSLTGVAEETQYF
TRBD2 TRBJ2-1 many TRBV6-1 TGTGCCACGGAGACTAGCGGTGATGAGCAGTTCTTC CATETSGDEQFF
- TRBJ1-1 many TRBV24-1 TGTGCCACCAGTGACCAGGGGAACACTGAAGCTTTCTTT CATSDQGNTEAFF
- TRBJ1-2 few TRBV20-1 TGCAGTGCTAGAGATCGGGCTACCAACTATGGCTACACCTTC CSARDRATNYGYTF
- TRBJ1-5 - TRBV19 TGTGCCAGTAGTACTAAAATTACAGGTTACGATCAGCCCCAGCATTTT CASSTKITGYDQPQHF
TRBD1 TRBJ1-6 - TRBV3-1 TGTGCCAGCAGCCAAGCCGGGGGACAGGGGTTGGTTTTGCAAAGAAATTCACCCCTCCACTTT CASSQAGGQGLVLQRNSPLHF
TRBD2 TRBJ2-2 - TRBV6-5 TGTGCCAGCAGTTACGAGGGGGTAGCGGGAGGAACCGGGGAGCTGTTTTTT CASSYEGVAGGTGELFF
TRBD1 TRBJ2-1 many TRBV24-1 TGTGCCACCAACCCTGGACAGGGAGGTTACAATGAGCAGTTCTTC CATNPGQGGYNEQFF
TRBD1 TRBJ1-1 few TRBV7-9 TGTGCCAGCAGCCTAGCGAGGACAGGGGCGAACACTGAAGCTTTCTTT CASSLARTGANTEAFF
TRBD2 TRBJ2-3 few TRBV10-3 TGTTCAACTAGCGGTAGCACAGATACGCAGTATTTT CSTSGSTDTQYF
- TRBJ1-2 many TRBV20-1 TGCAGTGCTAGGCCGAGACAGACTTTCTATGGCTACACCTTC CSARPRQTFYGYTF
TRBD2 TRBJ2-7 many TRBV27 TGTGCCAGCAGTCCCCGACTAGCGGGAGCCTACGAGCAGTACTTC CASSPRLAGAYEQYF
- TRBJ2-2 many TRBV3-1 TGTGCCAGCAGCCCGTCTAGCCCTACGAACACCGGGGAGCTGTTTTTT CASSPSSPTNTGELFF
- TRBJ2-1 many TRBV4-1 TGCGCCAGCAGCCATTTGAATGAGCAGTTCTTC CASSHLNEQFF
- TRBJ2-1 - TRBV20-1 TGCAGTGCTAGGTCCTCCAGCGGTAGCTCCTACAATGACCAGTTCTTC CSARSSSGSSYNDQFF
- TRBJ1-1 many TRBV7-8 TGTGCCAGCAGCCCCCTCGGCGGGGACATGAACACTGAAGCTTTCTTT CASSPLGGDMNTEAFF
TRBD2 TRBJ2-1 few TRBV5-1 TGCGCCAGCAGCTTAACCAGCGGGACGAATGAGCAGTTCTTC CASSLTSGTNEQFF
- TRBJ1-1 many TRBV21-1 TGTGCCAGGACAGTGAACACTGAAGCTTTCTTT CARTVNTEAFF
TRBD1 TRBJ1-4 many TRBV12-3/TRBV12-4 TGTGCCAGCAGCTTTACAGGGGGCAATGAAAAACTGTTTTTT CASSFTGGNEKLFF
- TRBJ1-1 many TRBV4-1 TGCGCCAGCAGCCAAGGAGGAGGGGAACACACTGAAGCTTTCTTT CASSQGGGEHTEAFF
TRBD2 TRBJ2-3 few TRBV9 TGTGCCAGCAGAGAACCGGGGTTAGCGGGGGTAGCTAGCACAGATACGCAGTATTTT CASREPGLAGVASTDTQYF
- TRBJ2-3 few TRBV5-1 TGCGCCAGCAGCCAGGGGTCTTTCCCTAGCACAGATACGCAGTATTTT CASSQGSFPSTDTQYF
- TRBJ2-2 many TRBV29-1 TGCAGCGTTGGGGAGGGGGATACCGGGGAGCTGTTTTTT CSVGEGDTGELFF
TRBD2 TRBJ2-3 few TRBV20-1 TGCAGTGCCGGTCGGGGACTAGCGGGTCGTAGCACAGATACGCAGTATTTT CSAGRGLAGRSTDTQYF
TRBD2 TRBJ2-2 many TRBV19 TGTGCCAGTACCCCCCGGACTAGCGGGGAAGCGGACACCGGGGAGCTGTTTTTT CASTPRTSGEADTGELFF
TRBD2 TRBJ2-7 many TRBV11-2 TGTGCCAGCAGCTTACGAGGGGAGGGAGCGGGAGGGCGCGAGCAGTACTTC CASSLRGEGAGGREQYF
- TRBJ2-5 few TRBV29-1 TGCAGCGTGGGACAAGGAAGAGAGACCCAGTACTTC CSVGQGRETQYF
TRBD2 TRBJ2-1 - TRBV20-1 TGCAGTGCTAGAGACGCGGGAGGACAAGACAATGAGCAGTTCTTC CSARDAGGQDNEQFF
- TRBJ1-4 few TRBV5-5 TGTGCCAGCAGCTTGTGGAGGGGTAGCGATGAAAAACTGTTTTTT CASSLWRGSDEKLFF
TRBD2 TRBJ2-5 many TRBV5-5 TGTGCCTGGGGGACTAGCGGGCTCCGGGAGACCCAGTACTTC CAWGTSGLRETQYF
TRBD2 TRBJ2-1 many TRBV25-1 TGTGCCAGCAGTGAAGGATCCGGGACTAGCGGGAGAGGTGAGCAGTTCTTC CASSEGSGTSGRGEQFF
- TRBJ1-3 many TRBV5-1 TGCGCCAGCCAAAGCTTGGGTTCCTCTGGAAACACCATATATTTT CASQSLGSSGNTIYF
- TRBJ1-5 many TRBV2 TGTGCCAGCAGTGAAACCCCAGTCTATAGCAATCAGCCCCAGCATTTT CASSETPVYSNQPQHF
- TRBJ2-3 many TRBV9 TGTGCCAGCAGCGTGGGCAGCTTAAGAACAGATACGCAGTATTTT CASSVGSLRTDTQYF
- TRBJ2-1 few TRBV5-1 TGCGCCAGCAGCTTAGAGGCTACCAGCAATGAGCAGTTCTTC CASSLEATSNEQFF
TRBD2 TRBJ2-1 many TRBV5-1 TGCGCCAGCAGCCTCTACCTTAAGCGGGAGGGCTACAATGAGCAGTTCTTC CASSLYLKREGYNEQFF
- TRBJ2-7 few TRBV12-3/TRBV12-4 TGTGCCAGCAGACCTTCCGGGACGTCCTCCTACGAGCAGTACTTC CASRPSGTSSYEQYF
TRBD2 TRBJ2-1 many TRBV5-5 TGTGCCAGCAGCACCTTTAGCGGGGGCTACAATGAGCAGTTCTTC CASSTFSGGYNEQFF
- TRBJ2-2 many TRBV5-1 TGCGCCAGCAGCGCTGTGGGGGGATTCACCGGGGAGCTGTTTTTT CASSAVGGFTGELFF
- TRBJ1-1 few TRBV6-1 TGTGCCAGCAGTCCCGTGCTGGGGATCGGCACTGAAGCTTTCTTT CASSPVLGIGTEAFF
- TRBJ2-1 many TRBV12-3/TRBV12-4 TGTGCCAGCACCCCGCTCAGCGGTTTGAGCAATGAGCAGTTCTTC CASTPLSGLSNEQFF
- TRBJ2-1 many TRBV3-1 TGTGCCAGCAGCCAAGATGGACTCAATGAGCAGTTCTTC CASSQDGLNEQFF
- TRBJ2-2 many TRBV3-1 TGTGCCAGCAGCCTCCGGGACTCCTCATACCGGGAGCTGTTTTTT CASSLRDSSYRELFF